These 15 T cell receptor beta chains were all obtained from the same sample, sequenced in a study of blood T cell repertoires in COVID-19. Some clones are missing from TCRdb's copy, which holds only in-frame ones; the method was immunoSEQ multiplex PCR. This table holds fewer than 200,000 clones, around 90% found once. Sequenced sample: peripheral blood. The receptors were gathered from a woman older than 75 with COVID-19, enrolled during active disease.

The chain links TRBV4-1 to TRBJ1-4, with D unclear. V lost 1 base, J lost 0 bases, and 9 bases lay in between. The CDR3 runs 16 residues. Germline V gene sequence: CDR1 MGHRA, CDR2 YSYEKL. The CDR3 region has the DNA TGCGCCAGCAGCCAAGGACGGAGCGCAACTAATGAAAAACTGTTTTTT. Protein sequence: CASSQGRSATNEKLFF.

The chain employs TRBV29-1 and TRBJ2-1; 11 nucleotides line up with TRBD2. In germline, CDR1 is SQVTM, CDR2 ANQGSEA. After removal of 6 bases from V and 6 bases from J, the junction contained 10 bases not matched to a gene. The CDR3 is 15 amino acids. DNA of the CDR3: TGCAGCGTACAAACTAGCGGGAGTCTCCGCAATGAGCAGTTCTTC. The encoded protein is CSVQTSGSLRNEQFF.

This chain joins TRBV7-9 and TRBJ2-2; possibly TRBD2 for D (5 bases). CDR1 is SEHNR and CDR2 is FQNEAQ in the germline V gene (reference sequence). V was clipped by 6 bases and J by 4 bases, with 6 bases between them. The CDR3 spans 12 residues. The CDR3 is CASRAGTGELFF. The CDR3 nucleotides read TGTGCCAGCAGGGCGGGCACCGGGGAGCTGTTTTTT.

V and J are TRBV7-2 and TRBJ1-2; a weak D match, TRBD1 (6 bases). The V end was cut by 2 bases, the J end by 4 bases, with 14 bases between. The CDR3 runs to 15 residues. Germline V gene lookup returns CDR1 SGHTA and CDR2 FQGNSA. CDR3 loop: CASSLHSDSTYGYTF. CDR3 nucleotide sequence: TGTGCCAGCAGCTTACACTCGGACAGCACCTATGGCTACACCTTC.

The genes are TRBV11-2 and TRBJ2-7; perhaps TRBD1 as D (6 bases). This CDR3 is 16 amino acids long. Deletions cut 0 bases from V and 6 bases from J, with 18 bases between. Germline loops: CDR1 SGHAT, CDR2 FQNNGV. CDR3 region: CASSLDRTRTDFEQYF. Here the CDR3 DNA reads TGTGCCAGCAGCTTAGATAGAACCCGGACAGACTTCGAGCAGTACTTC.

The chain combines TRBV9 with TRBJ2-1, with D unclear. The germline V and J ends were trimmed by 1 base and 5 bases, with 13 bases remaining between them. The CDR3 spans 15 residues. Per germline, CDR1 SGDLS and CDR2 YYNGEE. CDR3: CASSVQQTVDNEQFF. For the CDR3, the DNA is TGTGCCAGCAGCGTACAACAGACGGTTGACAATGAGCAGTTCTTC.

The CDR3 DNA follows: TGTGCCAGCAGTTCGGGACTAGCGGGCGCCTGGACCCAGTACTTC. Its translation: CASSSGLAGAWTQYF. The chain employs TRBV28 and TRBJ2-5, with 12 bases fitting TRBD2. This CDR3 comprises 15 residues. Trimming took 4 bases from V and 7 from J; bases not matched to a gene: 7. CDR1 MDHEN and CDR2 SYDVKM come from the germline V gene.

This chain connects TRBV28 to TRBJ1-5; possible D gene TRBD1, 5 bases. Germline V gene sequence: CDR1 MDHEN, CDR2 SYDVKM. The CDR3 runs 12 residues. Trimming shortened V by 6 bases and J by 6 bases, and 9 bases separated the two germline ends. For the CDR3, the DNA is TGTGCCAGCAGGTCAGGGTCTCAGCCCCAGCATTTT. The encoded protein is CASRSGSQPQHF.

The rearrangement uses TRBV19 and TRBJ2-4; D ambiguous. CDR1 is LNHDA, CDR2 SQIVND, per germline (reference sequence). The length of the CDR3 is 13 residues. The V end lost 3 bases, the J end lost 5 bases, and 8 bases lay between the germline ends. The DNA of the CDR3 is TGTGCCAGTAGTATCGCTGGGCAAAACATTCAGTACTTC. Amino acid sequence: CASSIAGQNIQYF. Full variable domain (missing parts from reference TRBV19 and TRBJ2-4): DGGITQSPKYLFRKEGQNVTLSCEQNLNHDAMYWYRQDPGQGLRLIYYSQIVNDFQKGDIAEGYSVSREKKESFPLTVTSAQKNPTAFYLCASSIAGQNIQYFGAGTRLSVL.

V is TRBV9 and J is TRBJ2-7; D might be TRBD1 (6 bases). Germline values: CDR1 SGDLS, CDR2 YYNGEE. Trimming took off 0 bases at V and 2 bases at J, with 9 bases between the two ends. CDR3 size: 14 residues. This CDR3 is CASSVGDTAYEQYF. Written as DNA, the CDR3 is TGTGCCAGCAGCGTAGGGGACACAGCCTACGAGCAGTACTTC. The full variable domain, rest sourced from reference TRBV9 and TRBJ2-7, is DSGVTQTPKHLITATGQRVTLRCSPRSGDLSVYWYQQSLDQGLQFLIQYYNGEERAKGNILERFSAQQFPDLHSELNLSSLELGDSALYFCASSVGDTAYEQYFGPGTRLTVT.

As DNA, the CDR3 is TGCAGCGTTGCAGGTCCCGACTATGGCTACACCTTC. Protein: CSVAGPDYGYTF. The V call is TRBV29-1, the J call TRBJ1-2; D not resolved. Trimming stripped 4 bases from V and 3 bases from J, with 9 bases between. This CDR3 has 12 amino acids. Germline-derived CDR1 and CDR2 are SQVTM and ANQGSEA.

The chain couples TRBV5-1 to TRBJ2-2; no clear D. The CDR3 is made up of 14 amino acids. Germline V gene data show CDR1 as SGHRS and CDR2 as YFSETQ. V shed 4 bases and J shed 2 bases, with 9 bases lying between them. The DNA of the CDR3 is TGCGCCAGCAGCGCCACAGCTAACACCGGGGAGCTGTTTTTT. Translated, it gives CASSATANTGELFF. The full variable domain, completed using reference TRBV5-1 and TRBJ2-2, is KAGVTQTPRYLIKTRGQQVTLSCSPISGHRSVSWYQQTPGQGLQFLFEYFSETQRNKGNFPGRFSGRQFSNSRSEMNVSTLELGDSALYLCASSATANTGELFFGEGSRLTVL.

The V call is TRBV5-1, the J call TRBJ1-2; 9 bases match TRBD1. The germline V gene encodes CDR1 SGHRS and CDR2 YFSETQ. With 3 bases clipped from V and 2 bases from J, the junction kept 5 bases outside the gene matches. This CDR3 is built from 15 residues. The CDR3 loop is CASSSGQGQNYGYTF. The DNA for the CDR3 is TGCGCCAGCAGCTCGGGACAGGGACAGAACTATGGCTACACCTTC.

CDR3: CASSLRQGRGYTF. CDR3 coding DNA: TGTGCCAGCAGTTTAAGGCAGGGGCGAGGCTACACCTTC. The rearrangement joins TRBV28 to TRBJ1-2, with D possibly TRBD1 on 6 matching bases. Trimming cost V 2 bases and J 8 bases, with 12 bases left between them. Looked up from germline, CDR1 is MDHEN and CDR2 is SYDVKM. The CDR3 spans 13 residues.

The chain has TRBV5-4 and TRBJ1-1; 8 bases map to TRBD1. CDR3 length: 16 residues. V lost 4 bases to trimming and J lost 4 bases; unmatched junction nucleotides: 12. Germline V lookup: CDR1 SGHNT, CDR2 YYREEE (reference sequence). CDR3 DNA: TGTGCCAGCAGCCCGATGGTCCAGGGGGCGCCCACTGAAGCTTTCTTT. It specifies CASSPMVQGAPTEAFF.